Detailed here is one T cell receptor beta chain. The antigen is undetermined. The sample originates from a study of T cell responses to AZD1222 COVID-19 vaccine. Findings of the study overall: Nearly half of spike-specific TCRs reportedly target variant regions that are unmutated in the B.1.351 and B.1.1.7 variants.

Assay used: immunoSEQ multiplex PCR; TCRdb lists only in-frame clones, some missing. The repertoire holds 140,000 to 150,000 clones, with 70% to 90% as singletons. V dropped 4 bases and J dropped 4; count of bases not matched to a gene: 15. The CDR3 sequence is 17 residues long. Germline CDR1 MNHEY, CDR2 SVGEGT. This material consisted of peripheral blood, taken on day 0 of AZD1222 vaccination. The receptor comes from an adult in good health. The chain links TRBV6-2 or TRBV6-3 to TRBJ1-2; 7 bases fit TRBD1. DNA of the CDR3: TGTGCCAGCAGTTCCTTAACGACAGGGCTGGAGTTCTATGGCTACACCTTC. Translating it yields CASSSLTTGLEFYGYTF.